This TCR beta chain was obtained from a study of T cells in Graves' hyperthyroidism and ophthalmopathy (dated by TCRdb to about 2019). Regarding the study in general: Peripheral blood samples were taken at the time of initial diagnosis, prior to any treatment. To identify distinguishing TCR V-J signatures, a discovery cohort of some 99 patients was used, comprising approximately 40 with Graves' ophthalmopathy and around 57 with stable Graves' hyperthyroidism. Prospective prediction of ophthalmopathy was tested in an independent validation cohort consisting of fewer than 20 hyperthyroidism patients and some 17 patients who later progressed to ophthalmopathy. The 75 to 100 discovery patients were randomly split 7:3 into training and test sets. Thyroid tissue and blood T-cell repertoires from about six Graves' hyperthyroidism patients were also compared in the study. After sampling, hyperthyroidism patients received methimazole starting at 30 mg daily, and ophthalmopathy patients received high-dose intravenous methylprednisolone. The paper reports TCR Vbeta CDR3 sequencing of 135 peripheral blood samples: approximately 41 ophthalmopathy, some 80 hyperthyroidism and some 17 progressor patients.

Stable Graves' hyperthyroidism was defined as no progression to ophthalmopathy during 18 months of follow-up. Hyperthyroidism patients were newly diagnosed, with disease duration under 2 months, and aged 18 to 65 years. The study excluded patients with uncontrolled infections, other autoimmune diseases, pregnancy or lactation. Clinical symptoms, serum thyroxine and TRAb, thyroid ultrasound, and orbital computed tomography formed the basis for the diagnoses. Ficoll-Paque density gradient centrifugation was used to isolate PBMCs from 8.5 to 10 ml of fresh peripheral blood. Trizol reagent was used to extract total RNA, and RNA quality was then checked on an Agilent 2100 Bioanalyzer. Results and caveats for the whole study, not just this receptor: A 13 V-J signature model separated ophthalmopathy from stable hyperthyroidism, with 87.88% sensitivity and 81% to 82% specificity in cross-validation and 80%/75% in testing. In validation, the model predicted progression to ophthalmopathy with approximately 71% sensitivity and about 72% specificity, a median of 6.5 months before onset. Sample size was not statistically predetermined, and investigators were not blinded to group allocation. Blood samples also contained most of the expanded thyroid clonotypes (frequency above 0.001), which suggests that blood repertoires may reflect thyroid immune responses.

This clonotype came up many times. The antigen this receptor binds is unknown. Base qualities are not at hand, and no much larger clone is one base apart. The TCR beta CDR3 regions were amplified from RNA transcripts. The TCR CDR3 was subjected to a first round of RT-PCR using the HTBI primer set and the Qiagen OneStep RT-PCR kit. The libraries were constructed in a second round of multiplex PCR and then size-selected and purified. Paired-end sequencing of the libraries was performed with 100 bp reads on an Illumina HiSeq2000. On the study's bioinformatics: SOAPnuke was used to process the raw data, removing reads that contained adapters or uncalled bases, had a mean Phred below 15, or lacked an exact match to the constant primer or identifier. High-quality paired reads were merged with COPE v1.2.5, and unique nucleotide sequences were defined as clonotypes. MiTCR v1.1 was used to align the clonotypes against IMGT TRBV, TRBD and TRBJ reference segments. Analysis was restricted to V-J combinations with a frequency above 0.0001, which covered roughly 99% of repertoires. The TCS score was defined as the ratio of F50 (clonal expansion) to E x V (chaos), calculated using BLOSUM62-based TCRdist between CDR3 peptides within each V-J. Welch's t-statistics and random forest reduced around 520 V-J features to 13, which were used in a naive Bayes classifier (R e1071). TCRdb reanalyzed the raw reads on its own, using fastp at Q25 for trimming and MiXCR for clone calling, and kept in-frame beta chains. CDR3 protein sequences are deduplicated, and each keeps its most common genes and DNA. The V and J calls and clone size come from TCRdb's table, not from the authors' own analysis. Across this sample there are under 450,000 distinct CDR3 sequences, with around 14% seen only once. Roughly 14% of the sample comes from the top ten.

Trimmed from V: 3 bases; trimmed from J: 0 bases; junction bases lacking a gene match: 4. Its CDR3 holds 15 amino acids, cysteine through phenylalanine. Of the read, only the CDR3 DNA is kept; its 45 bases are in frame from base 1. From the germline V gene (reference sequence), CDR1 is MNHEY and CDR2 is SMNVEV. This TCR was recovered from a woman under 30 with Graves' hyperthyroidism. Recombination joined TRBV27 with TRBJ2-7; TRBD1 fits 8 bases in the junction. Sequenced material: blood. The CDR3 reads as follows: CASSFRTGGSYEQYF. The nucleotide sequence is given as TGTGCCAGCAGTTTTCGTACAGGGGGCTCCTACGAGCAGTACTTC.